Below, 2 T cell receptor beta chains from the same sample are listed, as sequenced in a study of blood T cell repertoires in COVID-19 (dated by TCRdb to 2018 to 2021). Library method: the immunoSEQ multiplex PCR assay. The table was pulled from immuneACCESS by TCRdb, which kept in-frame rearrangements only. Such tables lose some clones; where checked, under half of the loss comes from unresolved V genes, and the rest has no known cause. The sample contains fewer than 65,000 clones, just under 80% of them found a single time. The ten largest account for around 25% of the sample. Sequencing was carried out using peripheral blood. Receptors were obtained from a human donor in a cohort sampled during active COVID-19.

The chain carries TRBV27 and TRBJ1-2, with 8 nucleotides matching TRBD1. CDR1 and CDR2 from the germline V gene are MNHEY and SMNVEV (reference sequence). The length of the CDR3 is 14 residues. J was trimmed by 7 bases and V by 5 bases; bases with no gene match: 9. Here the CDR3 reads CASSRTGYVRGYTF. CDR3 bases: TGTGCCAGCAGTCGGACAGGGTATGTCCGTGGCTACACCTTC.

The chain links TRBV30 to TRBJ1-5, with a possible D match to TRBD1 (6 bases). Germline loops: CDR1 GTSNPN, CDR2 SVGIG (reference sequence). V was trimmed by 0 bases and J by 2 bases, leaving 11 bases between them. The CDR3 is 15 amino acids. CDR3 DNA: TGTGCCTGGAGTGTAATGGGGGCCGGCAATCAGCCCCAGCATTTT. This translates into CAWSVMGAGNQPQHF.